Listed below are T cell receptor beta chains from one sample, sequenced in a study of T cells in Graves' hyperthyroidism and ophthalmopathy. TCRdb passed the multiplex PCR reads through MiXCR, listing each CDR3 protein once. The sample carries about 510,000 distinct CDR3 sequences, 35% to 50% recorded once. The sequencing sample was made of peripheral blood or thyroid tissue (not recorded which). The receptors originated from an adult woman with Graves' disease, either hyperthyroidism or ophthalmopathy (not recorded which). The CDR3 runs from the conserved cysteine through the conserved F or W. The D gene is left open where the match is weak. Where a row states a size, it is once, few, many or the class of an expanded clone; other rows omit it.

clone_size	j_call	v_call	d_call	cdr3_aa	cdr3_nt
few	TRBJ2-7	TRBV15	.	CATSWTAKNSYEQYF	TGTGCCACCAGCTGGACAGCGAAAAACTCCTACGAGCAGTACTTC
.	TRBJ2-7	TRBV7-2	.	CASSGWQAPGEQYF	TGTGCCAGCAGCGGTTGGCAGGCGCCGGGCGAGCAGTACTTC
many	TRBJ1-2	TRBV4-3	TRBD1	CASSQKGGSGYTF	TGCGCCAGCAGCCAGAAAGGGGGCTCTGGCTACACCTTC
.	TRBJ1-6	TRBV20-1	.	CSARRGGIGSPLHF	TGCAGTGCTAGACGGGGGGGGATTGGATCACCCCTCCACTTT
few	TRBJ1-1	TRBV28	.	CASSPIQGNTEAFF	TGTGCCAGCAGTCCAATACAGGGGAACACTGAAGCTTTCTTT
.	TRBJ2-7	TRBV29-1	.	CSVWGEGPTYEQYF	TGCAGCGTTTGGGGAGAAGGACCCACCTACGAGCAGTACTTC
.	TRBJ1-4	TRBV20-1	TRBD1	CSAKGQGDYEKLFF	TGCAGTGCTAAAGGACAGGGTGACTATGAAAAACTGTTTTTT
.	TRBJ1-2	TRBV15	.	CATSSQTSYGYTF	TGTGCCACCAGCAGCCAGACAAGCTATGGCTACACCTTC
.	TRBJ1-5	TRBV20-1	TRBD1	CSVDRDGTGPQHF	TGCAGTGTAGACCGGGACGGGACAGGTCCCCAGCATTTT
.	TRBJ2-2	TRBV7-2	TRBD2	CASSHSGKAGELFF	TGTGCCAGCAGCCATAGCGGGAAGGCCGGGGAGCTGTTTTTT
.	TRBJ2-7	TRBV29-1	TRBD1	CSVLTGDGEQYF	TGCAGCGTTTTGACAGGGGACGGCGAGCAGTACTTC
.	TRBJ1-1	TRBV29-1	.	CSVQNNRLNTEAFF	TGCAGCGTTCAAAATAATCGGTTGAACACTGAAGCTTTCTTT
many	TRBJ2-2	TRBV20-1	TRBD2	CSARLAGGAAGELFF	TGCAGTGCTAGACTAGCGGGAGGGGCGGCCGGGGAGCTGTTTTTT
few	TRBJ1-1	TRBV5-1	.	CASSPGAYTEAFF	TGCGCCAGCAGCCCGGGGGCCTACACTGAAGCTTTCTTT
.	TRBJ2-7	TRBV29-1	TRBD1	CSVDALRQGIYEQYF	TGCAGCGTTGATGCCTTAAGACAGGGAATCTACGAGCAGTACTTC
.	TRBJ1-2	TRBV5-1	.	CASRDGTYYGYTF	TGCGCCAGCAGGGACGGAACCTACTACGGCTACACCTTC
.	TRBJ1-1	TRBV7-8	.	CASSLATRDTEAFF	TGTGCCAGCAGCTTAGCGACCAGGGACACTGAAGCTTTCTTT
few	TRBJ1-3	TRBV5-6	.	CASSLGMGFAGNTIHF	TGTGCCAGCAGCTTGGGGATGGGCTTCGCTGGAAACACCATACATTTT
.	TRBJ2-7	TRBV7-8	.	CASSLRPGSDEQYF	TGTGCCAGCAGCTTAAGGCCGGGTTCCGACGAGCAGTACTTC
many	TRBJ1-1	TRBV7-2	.	CASSLYTTNTEAFF	TGTGCCAGCAGCTTGTACACCACGAACACTGAAGCTTTCTTT
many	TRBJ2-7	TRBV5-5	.	CASSLGGRGSYEQYF	TGTGCCAGCAGCTTAGGGGGGCGAGGATCCTACGAGCAGTACTTC
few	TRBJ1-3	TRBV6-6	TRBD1	CASSYTGGARGNTIYF	TGTGCCAGCAGTTACACAGGGGGCGCGAGGGGAAACACCATATATTTT
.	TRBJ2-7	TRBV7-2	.	CASSQDSALRKQLIEQYF	TGCGCCAGCAGCCAAGATTCGGCCTTGAGGAAACAACTTATCGAGCAGTACTTC
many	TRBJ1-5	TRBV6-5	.	CASSTRDRSSNQPQHF	TGTGCCAGCAGCACTCGAGACAGGTCTAGCAATCAGCCCCAGCATTTT
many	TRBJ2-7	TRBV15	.	CATSQRIGGGYEQYF	TGTGCCACCAGCCAAAGAATCGGCGGAGGCTACGAGCAGTACTTC
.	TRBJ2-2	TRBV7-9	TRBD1	CASSYSYGTGGLANTGELFF	TGTGCCAGCAGTTACTCGTACGGGACAGGGGGCCTTGCGAACACCGGGGAGCTGTTTTTT
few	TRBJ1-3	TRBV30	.	CAWTVDSSSGNTIYF	TGTGCCTGGACCGTGGACAGCAGCTCTGGAAACACCATATATTTT
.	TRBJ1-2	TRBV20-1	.	CSAQMRLANTF	TGCAGTGCCCAAATGCGGCTAGCTAACACCTTC
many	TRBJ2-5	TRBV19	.	CASSLLLSQETQYF	TGTGCCAGTAGCCTCCTCCTTTCGCAAGAGACCCAGTACTTC
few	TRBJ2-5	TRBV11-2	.	CASSARDLETQYF	TGTGCCAGCAGCGCCCGAGATTTGGAGACCCAGTACTTC
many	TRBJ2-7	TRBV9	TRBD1	CASSVRGQGYEQYF	TGTGCCAGCAGCGTACGGGGACAGGGATACGAGCAGTACTTC
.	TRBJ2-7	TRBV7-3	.	CASSLNGGGISKQYF	TGTGCCAGCAGCTTAAATGGGGGAGGAATCTCCAAGCAGTACTTC
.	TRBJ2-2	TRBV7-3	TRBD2	CASSFTSGRAGTGELFF	TGTGCCAGCAGCTTTACTAGCGGGAGGGCCGGAACCGGGGAGCTGTTTTTT
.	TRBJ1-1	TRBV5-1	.	CASSSRTPGRTEAFF	TGCGCCAGCAGCTCCCGGACACCCGGTAGGACTGAAGCTTTCTTT
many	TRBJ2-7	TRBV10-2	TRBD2	CASSDSGSGYEQYF	TGCGCCAGCAGTGACAGCGGGAGTGGCTACGAGCAGTACTTC
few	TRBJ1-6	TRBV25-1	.	CASGRGSPLHF	TGTGCCAGCGGCCGAGGGTCACCCCTCCACTTT